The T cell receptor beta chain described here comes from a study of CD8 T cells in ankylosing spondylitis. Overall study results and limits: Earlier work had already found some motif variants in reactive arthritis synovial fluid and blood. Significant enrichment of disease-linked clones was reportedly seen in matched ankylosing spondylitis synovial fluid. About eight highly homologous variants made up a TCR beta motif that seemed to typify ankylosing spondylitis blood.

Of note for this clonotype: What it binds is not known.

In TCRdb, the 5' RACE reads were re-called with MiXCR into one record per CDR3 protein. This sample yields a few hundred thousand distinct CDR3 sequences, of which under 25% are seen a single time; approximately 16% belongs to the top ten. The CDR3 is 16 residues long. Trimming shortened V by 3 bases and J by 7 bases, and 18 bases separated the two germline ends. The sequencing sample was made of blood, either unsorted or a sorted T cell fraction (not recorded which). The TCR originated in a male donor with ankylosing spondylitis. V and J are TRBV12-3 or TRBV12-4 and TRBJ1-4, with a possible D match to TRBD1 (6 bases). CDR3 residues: CASSLAGAPQSEKLFF. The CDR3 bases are TGTGCCAGCAGTTTGGCGGGGGCTCCCCAAAGTGAAAAACTGTTTTTT.